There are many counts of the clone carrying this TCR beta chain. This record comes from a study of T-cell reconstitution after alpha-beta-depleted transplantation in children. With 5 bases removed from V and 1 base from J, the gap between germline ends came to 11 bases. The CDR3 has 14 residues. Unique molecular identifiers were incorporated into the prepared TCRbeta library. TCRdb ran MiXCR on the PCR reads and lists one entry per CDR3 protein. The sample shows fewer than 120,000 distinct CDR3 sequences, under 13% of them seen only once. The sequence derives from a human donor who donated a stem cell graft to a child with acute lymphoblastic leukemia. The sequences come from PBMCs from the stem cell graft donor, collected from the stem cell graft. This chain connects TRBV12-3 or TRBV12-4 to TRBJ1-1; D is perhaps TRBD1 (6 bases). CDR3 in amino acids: CASSRAGENTEAFF. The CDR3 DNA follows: TGTGCCAGCAGTCGGGCAGGGGAGAACACTGAAGCTTTCTTT.